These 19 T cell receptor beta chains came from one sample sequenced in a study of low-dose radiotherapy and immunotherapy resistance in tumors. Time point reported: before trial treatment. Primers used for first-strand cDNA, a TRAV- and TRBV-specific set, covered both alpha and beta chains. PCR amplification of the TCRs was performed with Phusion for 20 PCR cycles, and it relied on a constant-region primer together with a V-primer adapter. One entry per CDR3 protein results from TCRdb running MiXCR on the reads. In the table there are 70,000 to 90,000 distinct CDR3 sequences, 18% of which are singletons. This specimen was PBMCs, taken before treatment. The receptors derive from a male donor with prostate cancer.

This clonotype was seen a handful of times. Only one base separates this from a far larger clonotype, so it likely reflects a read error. The CDR3 nucleotides are TGTGCCAGCAGTGAGGGCGGGGGGTCCCACAATGAGCAGTTCTTC. This translates into CASSEGGGSHNEQFF. This rearrangement joins TRBV6-2 or TRBV6-3 to TRBJ2-1; TRBD2 aligns across 8 bases. The germline CDR1 and CDR2 sequences are MNHEY and SVGEGT. Trimming at V came to 5 bases and at J to 5 bases, leaving 8 bases not matched to a gene. The CDR3 spans 15 residues.

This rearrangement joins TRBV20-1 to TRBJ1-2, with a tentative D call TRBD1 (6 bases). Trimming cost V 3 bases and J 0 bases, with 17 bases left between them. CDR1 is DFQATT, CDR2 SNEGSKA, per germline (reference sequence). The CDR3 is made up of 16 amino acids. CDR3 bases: TGCAGTGCTAGGACCCCCTTAGGGGGACCTAACTATGGCTACACCTTC. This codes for CSARTPLGGPNYGYTF.

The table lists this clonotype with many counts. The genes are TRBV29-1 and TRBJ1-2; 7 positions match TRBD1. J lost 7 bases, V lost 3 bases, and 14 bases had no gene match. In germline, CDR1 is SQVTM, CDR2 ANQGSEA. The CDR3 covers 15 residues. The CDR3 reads CSVDNSLGQTFGYTF. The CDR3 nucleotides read TGCAGCGTTGACAATTCCCTGGGACAGACTTTTGGCTACACCTTC.

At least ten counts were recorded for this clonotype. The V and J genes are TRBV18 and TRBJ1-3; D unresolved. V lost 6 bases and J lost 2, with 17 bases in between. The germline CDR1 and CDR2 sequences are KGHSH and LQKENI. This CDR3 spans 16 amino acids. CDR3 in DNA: TGTGCCAGCTCCCCAACCCAGGTGCAGGCTGGAAACACCATATATTTT. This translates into CASSPTQVQAGNTIYF. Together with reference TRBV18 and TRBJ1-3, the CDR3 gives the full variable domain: NAGVMQNPRHLVRRRGQEARLRCSPMKGHSHVYWYRQLPEEGLKFMVYLQKENIIDESGMPKERFSAEFPKEGPSILRIQQVVRGDSAAYFCASSPTQVQAGNTIYFGEGSWLTVV.

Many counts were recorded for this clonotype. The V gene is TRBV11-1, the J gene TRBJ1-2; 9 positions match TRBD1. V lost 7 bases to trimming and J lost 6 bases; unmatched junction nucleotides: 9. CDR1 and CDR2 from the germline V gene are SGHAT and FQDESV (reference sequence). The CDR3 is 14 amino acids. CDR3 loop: CASTRTGEDDGYTF. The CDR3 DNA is TGTGCCAGCACCAGGACAGGGGAGGACGATGGCTACACCTTC.

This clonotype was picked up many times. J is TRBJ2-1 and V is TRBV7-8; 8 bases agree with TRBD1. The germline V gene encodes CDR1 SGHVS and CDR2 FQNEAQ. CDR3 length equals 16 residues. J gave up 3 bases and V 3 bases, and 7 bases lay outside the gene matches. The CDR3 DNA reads TGTGCCAGCAGCTTGGCAGGGGGCGATATCTACAATGAGCAGTTCTTC. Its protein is CASSLAGGDIYNEQFF.

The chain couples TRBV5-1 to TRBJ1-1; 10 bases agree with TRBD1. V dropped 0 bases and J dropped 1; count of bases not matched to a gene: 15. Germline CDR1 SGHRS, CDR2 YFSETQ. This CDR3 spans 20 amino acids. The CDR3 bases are TGCGCCAGCAGCTTGGGTACCGGGACAGGGGTGGAGATGTGGAACACTGAAGCTTTCTTT. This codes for CASSLGTGTGVEMWNTEAFF.

The CDR3 DNA follows: TGTGCCAGTAACGGCGGCTGGGCGGATACGCAGTATTTT. Translated, it gives CASNGGWADTQYF. The chain carries TRBV19 and TRBJ2-3, with unresolved D. V lost 7 bases and J 6 bases, leaving 14 bases between the germline ends. This CDR3 is built from 13 residues. Germline V lookup: CDR1 LNHDA, CDR2 SQIVND (reference sequence).

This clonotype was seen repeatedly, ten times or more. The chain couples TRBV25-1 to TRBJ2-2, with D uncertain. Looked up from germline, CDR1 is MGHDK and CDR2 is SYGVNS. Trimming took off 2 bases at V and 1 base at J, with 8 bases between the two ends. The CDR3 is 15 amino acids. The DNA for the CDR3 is TGTGCCAGCAGTGAACAGATTTTGAACACCGGGGAGCTGTTTTTT. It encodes CASSEQILNTGELFF.

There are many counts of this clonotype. The CDR3 DNA sequence: TGTGCCACCAGTGACCCAGGACTAGCGGGGGCCGGGGAGCTGTTTTTT. Its protein is CATSDPGLAGAGELFF. The chain combines TRBV24-1 with TRBJ2-2, with TRBD2 identical over 13 bases. The germline V gene has CDR1 KGHDR and CDR2 SFDVKD. V was clipped by 4 bases and J by 6 bases; unmatched bases: 4. The CDR3 extends over 16 amino acids.

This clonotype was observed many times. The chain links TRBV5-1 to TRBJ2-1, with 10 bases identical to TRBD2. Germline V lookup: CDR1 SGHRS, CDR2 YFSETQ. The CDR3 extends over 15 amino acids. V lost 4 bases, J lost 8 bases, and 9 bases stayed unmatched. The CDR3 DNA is TGCGCCAGCAGCCTAAGGAGCGGGGGGGCACATGAGCAGTTCTTC. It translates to CASSLRSGGAHEQFF.

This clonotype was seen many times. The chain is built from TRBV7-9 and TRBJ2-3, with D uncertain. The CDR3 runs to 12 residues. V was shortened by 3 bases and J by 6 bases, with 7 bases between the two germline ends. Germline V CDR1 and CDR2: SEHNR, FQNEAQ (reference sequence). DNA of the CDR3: TGTGCCAGCAGCTTTGAGGTGGATACGCAGTATTTT. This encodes CASSFEVDTQYF.

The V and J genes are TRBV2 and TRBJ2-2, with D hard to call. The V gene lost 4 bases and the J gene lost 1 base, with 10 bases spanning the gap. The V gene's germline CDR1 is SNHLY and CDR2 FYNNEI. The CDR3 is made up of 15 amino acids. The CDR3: CASSVETMNTGELFF. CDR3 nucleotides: TGTGCCAGCAGTGTCGAGACCATGAACACCGGGGAGCTGTTTTTT.

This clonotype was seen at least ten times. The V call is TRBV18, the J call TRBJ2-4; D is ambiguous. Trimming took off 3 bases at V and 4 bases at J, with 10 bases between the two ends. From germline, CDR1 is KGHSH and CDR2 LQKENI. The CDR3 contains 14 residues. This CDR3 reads CASSPGESKNIQYF. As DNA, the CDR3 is TGTGCCAGCTCACCTGGCGAGTCGAAAAACATTCAGTACTTC.

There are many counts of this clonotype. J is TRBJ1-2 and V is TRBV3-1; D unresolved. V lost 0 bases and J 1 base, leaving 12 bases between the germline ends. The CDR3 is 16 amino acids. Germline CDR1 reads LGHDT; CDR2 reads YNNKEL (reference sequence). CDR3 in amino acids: CASSQEWSDLNYGYTF. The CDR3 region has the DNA TGTGCCAGCAGCCAAGAATGGTCCGATCTTAACTATGGCTACACCTTC.

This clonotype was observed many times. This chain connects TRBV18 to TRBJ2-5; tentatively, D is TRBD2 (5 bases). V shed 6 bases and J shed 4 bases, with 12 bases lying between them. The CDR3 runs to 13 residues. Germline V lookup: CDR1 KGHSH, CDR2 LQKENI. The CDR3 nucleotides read TGTGCCAGCTCCCGTAGCGCAGGAGAGACCCAGTACTTC. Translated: CASSRSAGETQYF.

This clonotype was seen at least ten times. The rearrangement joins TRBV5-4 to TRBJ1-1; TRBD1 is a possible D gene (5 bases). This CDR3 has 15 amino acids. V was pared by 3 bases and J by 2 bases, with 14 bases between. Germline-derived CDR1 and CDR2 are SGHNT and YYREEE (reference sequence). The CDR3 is CASSWTPEKNTEAFF. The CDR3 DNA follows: TGTGCCAGCAGCTGGACACCCGAGAAAAACACTGAAGCTTTCTTT.

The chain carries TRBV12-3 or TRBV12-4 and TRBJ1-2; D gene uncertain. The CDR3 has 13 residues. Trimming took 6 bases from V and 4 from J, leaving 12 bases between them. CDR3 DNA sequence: TGTGCCAGCAGCCACGACTCAAGCTATGGCTACACCTTC. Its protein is CASSHDSSYGYTF.

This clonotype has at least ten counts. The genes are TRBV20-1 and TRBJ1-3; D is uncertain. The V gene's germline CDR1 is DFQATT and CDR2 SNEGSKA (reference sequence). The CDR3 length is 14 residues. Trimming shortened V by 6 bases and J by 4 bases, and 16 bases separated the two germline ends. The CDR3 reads CSAEPRDLGNTIYF. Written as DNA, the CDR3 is TGCAGTGCGGAGCCGAGGGATTTGGGAAACACCATATATTTT.